What follows are 32 T cell receptor beta chains derived from one specimen sequenced in a study of tumor-infiltrating lymphocytes in primary liver carcinoma. Co-extracting RNA and DNA was done with about 20-34 mg of unsorted bulk tissue as input. TCR beta cDNA was made from approximately 500 ng total RNA with a constant-region primer. Sequencing libraries for TCR beta derived from three nested multiplex PCR rounds that used slightly modified ARM-PCR. TRBV1-TRBV30 forward primers and a C-beta reverse primer were used in the first two PCR rounds, which each ran for 9 to 10 cycles. TCRdb redid the calling of the multiplex PCR reads with MiXCR, one entry per CDR3 protein. The sample contains some 110,000 distinct CDR3 sequences, 55% to 75% of which appear only once. The source material was liver tumor tissue from sampling region 3. The subset was: tumor region T3, left-lateral pole. The receptor source for this set is an older woman with primary liver carcinoma and hepatitis B virus infection.

The rearrangement links TRBV11-2 to TRBJ2-5; a possible D gene is TRBD2 (6 bases). The germline V and J ends were trimmed by 10 bases and 5 bases, with 23 bases remaining between them. Per germline, CDR1 SGHAT and CDR2 FQNNGV. CDR3 length equals 15 residues. The CDR3: CANIARRTGAETQYF. The CDR3 nucleotides read TGTGCCAATATCGCCCGGAGGACGGGAGCGGAGACCCAGTACTTC.

Many counts were recorded for this clonotype. The rearrangement joins TRBV5-4 to TRBJ2-1, with 11 bases matching TRBD2. The germline V gene encodes CDR1 SGHNT and CDR2 YYREEE (reference sequence). This CDR3 has 19 residues. V was pared by 0 bases and J by 1 base, with 9 bases of the junction left unmatched. CDR3 sequence (DNA): TGTGCCAGCAGCTTGGTTAGGCTAGCGGGAGGTGGTTCCTACAATGAGCAGTTCTTC. Translated: CASSLVRLAGGGSYNEQFF.

At least ten counts were recorded for this clonotype. The gene calls are TRBV6-5 and TRBJ1-1; 12 nucleotides match TRBD1. Trimming at V came to 4 bases and at J to 5 bases, leaving 2 bases not matched to a gene. Germline V CDR1 and CDR2: MNHEY, SVGAGI. The length of the CDR3 is 14 residues. CDR3 protein: CASSWGQGATEAFF. The CDR3 DNA follows: TGTGCCAGCAGTTGGGGACAGGGGGCGACTGAAGCTTTCTTT.

This clonotype is medium-sized. V is TRBV11-2 and J is TRBJ2-2, with TRBD1 as a possible D gene (6 bases). V lost 1 base and J 3 bases, leaving 9 bases between the germline ends. The CDR3 has 15 amino acids. Looked up from germline, CDR1 is SGHAT and CDR2 is FQNNGV. CDR3 coding DNA: TGTGCCAGCAGCTTAGGAGGGACACACACCGGGGAGCTGTTTTTT. Translation gives CASSLGGTHTGELFF.

Worth noting for this clonotype: A much larger clonotype is one base distant, so this may be a read error. The rearrangement joins TRBV6-5 to TRBJ1-3; no clear D. The V gene's germline CDR1 is MNHEY and CDR2 SVGAGI. This CDR3 spans 13 amino acids. The chain's CDR3 is CTSSRDSGNTIYF. CDR3 in DNA: TGTACCAGCAGTCGGGACTCTGGAAACACCATATATTTT.

Many counts were recorded for this clonotype. At one end the junction does not follow the germline gene, possibly because of a read error. The gene calls are TRBV29-1 and TRBJ1-4; no firm D call. The germline V gene has CDR1 SQVTM and CDR2 ANQGSEA. This CDR3 has 16 residues. The CDR3 here is CGVEDRHNHPNEKLFF. For the CDR3, the DNA is TGCGGCGTTGAAGATCGGCACAATCATCCCAATGAAAAACTGTTTTTT.

On this clonotype itself: This could be a read error, since a much larger clone is one nucleotide away. The chain links TRBV10-3 to TRBJ1-1, with no clear D. The CDR3 sequence is 12 residues long. Germline-derived CDR1 and CDR2 are ENHRY and SYGVKD. The V gene lost 10 bases and the J gene lost 4 bases, with 13 bases spanning the gap. CDR3 DNA: TGTGCCACCACGGACCTGTGCACTGAAGCTTTCTTT. Its protein product is CATTDLCTEAFF.

The V gene is TRBV29-1, the J gene TRBJ2-5; D not certain. The CDR3 extends over 11 amino acids. CDR1 SQVTM and CDR2 ANQGSEA come from the germline V gene. The DNA for the CDR3 is TGCAACGGTAAATACCAAGAGACCCAGTACTTC. Protein product: CNGKYQETQYF.

V gene TRBV7-2 combines with J gene TRBJ2-7; 9 nucleotides match TRBD2. This CDR3 has 15 amino acids. V was pared by 3 bases and J by 4 bases, with 7 bases of the junction left unmatched. CDR1 is SGHTA, CDR2 FQGNSA, per germline. This CDR3 reads CASSFQRGAGYEQYF. CDR3 sequence (DNA): TGTGCCAGCAGCTTCCAGCGGGGGGCGGGTTACGAGCAGTACTTC.

A word on this clonotype: The CDR3 does not end in the conserved phenylalanine or tryptophan, so this is likely a read error. V usage is TRBV4-2 and J usage is TRBJ2-2; D possibly corresponds to TRBD2 (6 bases). Germline V gene sequence: CDR1 LGHNA, CDR2 YNFKEQ. The CDR3 sequence is 15 residues long. The CDR3: CASSPRLDPVGELFL. The CDR3 bases are TGCGCCAGCAGTCCCCGACTAGACCCGGTCGGGGAGCTGTTTTTA.

As for this clonotype: One end of the junction fails to match germline, which may point to a read error. The J gene is TRBJ2-3, the V gene TRBV18, with a possible D match to TRBD1 (5 bases). This CDR3 region has 14 residues. The germline V gene has CDR1 KGHSH and CDR2 LQKENI. CDR3 in DNA: TGTGCCAGCCCACCTCCCGGACGCACAGGTACGCAGTATTTT. Protein product: CASPPPGRTGTQYF.

This clonotype was observed a single time. Compared with germline, one end of the junction differs, possibly owing to a read error. V and J are TRBV29-1 and TRBJ1-4; TRBD1 matches 7 bases. The CDR3 contains 14 residues. CDR1 is SQVTM, CDR2 ANQGSEA, per germline. In DNA, the CDR3 is TGCATCGTTGACGGTGGGACAGATAGTGAAAAACTGTTTTTT. Protein: CIVDGGTDSEKLFF.

To note about this clonotype: The CDR3 carries no conserved terminal phenylalanine or tryptophan, so it likely arises from a read error. The DNA is omitted, as the CDR3 cannot be located on it reliably, and the CDR3 follows TCRdb's listing. J is TRBJ2-4 and V is TRBV11-2. Germline CDR1 and CDR2: SGHAT and FQNNGV. Both ends counted, the CDR3 spans 13 residues. The CDR3 region is CTSSWGVKNIQYS.

The sample holds a few counts of this clonotype. The V and J genes are TRBV7-9 and TRBJ2-7; D unclear. Trimming pared 4 bases from V and 2 bases from J, leaving 18 bases between. From germline, CDR1 is SEHNR and CDR2 FQNEAQ (reference sequence). CDR3 length: 16 amino acids. The CDR3 nucleotides are TGTGCCAGCAGCTCGGATTGGGAAGGCAGCCCCTACGAGCAGTACTTC. It yields the protein CASSSDWEGSPYEQYF.

This chain uses TRBV2 with TRBJ2-1; D might be TRBD2 (5 bases). Germline lookup yields CDR1 SNHLY and CDR2 FYNNEI. Trimming stripped 3 bases from V and 9 bases from J, with 15 bases between. The CDR3 is 14 residues long. The CDR3 sequence is CASSENLAYGEQFF. The CDR3, as DNA: TGTGCCAGCAGTGAGAATCTAGCCTATGGTGAGCAGTTCTTC.

Regarding this clonotype: This likely comes from a read error, as the CDR3 has no conserved phenylalanine or tryptophan at its end. This chain joins TRBV6-2 or TRBV6-3 and TRBJ2-7; D possibly corresponds to TRBD1 (5 bases). This CDR3 has 11 amino acids. Trimming shortened V by 5 bases and J by 6 bases, and 8 bases separated the two germline ends. From germline, CDR1 is MNHEY and CDR2 SVGEGT. For the CDR3, the DNA is TGTGCCAGCAGTATAGGGGTCGAGCAGTACTTA. Translating gives CASSIGVEQYL.

Points on this clonotype: One end of the junction does not line up with germline, which may come from a read error. The rearrangement links TRBV5-1 to TRBJ2-1; 9 nucleotides align to TRBD2. This CDR3 is 16 amino acids long. Germline V gene data show CDR1 as SGHRS and CDR2 as YFSETQ. In nucleotides, the CDR3 is TGCGCCAGCAACTTGGATCCTAGCGGGACTTACAATGAGCAGTCCTTC. Its translation is CASNLDPSGTYNEQSF.

This clonotype was detected only once. The chain has TRBV12-3 or TRBV12-4 and TRBJ2-7; D not resolved. V lost 6 bases and J 4 bases, leaving 19 bases between the germline ends. This CDR3 region has 15 residues. The CDR3 loop reads CASRPTGTKTYEQYF. CDR3 in DNA: TGTGCCAGCAGACCGACCGGTACAAAAACTTACGAGCAGTACTTC.

V usage is TRBV11-1 and J usage is TRBJ2-7, with 11 bases that match TRBD2. V shed 8 bases, J shed 6 bases, and the junction held 9 bases outside the gene matches. The CDR3 totals 14 residues. Germline CDR1 SGHAT, CDR2 FQDESV (reference sequence). CDR3 protein: CASSLLAGGTEQYF. Here the CDR3 DNA reads TGTGCCAGCTCCCTTCTAGCGGGAGGTACCGAGCAGTACTTC.

On this clonotype itself: No conserved phenylalanine or tryptophan ends this CDR3, so it is likely a read error. The chain has TRBV11-2 and TRBJ2-7; D is possibly TRBD1 or TRBD2 (5 bases each). CDR1 is SGHAT, CDR2 FQNNGV, per germline. V lost 6 bases, J lost 6 bases, and 18 bases lay in between. The CDR3 loop spans 14 amino acids. DNA for the CDR3: TGTGCCAGCAGTTTAATAGGGGCCGGGGTCGAGCAGTACCTC. The encoded protein is CASSLIGAGVEQYL.

This clonotype has a single count. This chain joins TRBV2 and TRBJ2-3, with a weak D call TRBD2 (5 bases). V lost 5 bases, J lost 5 bases, and 11 bases lay in between. Germline CDR1 reads SNHLY; CDR2 reads FYNNEI. The CDR3 contains 13 residues. The CDR3 region has the DNA TGTGCCAGCAGTCGCCGGGGTGGAGATACGCAGTATTTT. The encoded protein is CASSRRGGDTQYF.

Concerning this clonotype: This clone may be a read error of a much larger clone one base away. This rearrangement joins TRBV6-1 to TRBJ2-7; the D gene is possibly TRBD2 (6 bases). This CDR3 has 16 amino acids. The V end was cut by 8 bases, the J end by 3 bases, with 23 bases between. Germline CDR1 and CDR2: MNHNS and SASEGT. DNA for the CDR3: TGTGCCAGCGGTCCCTCGGCGGGATCGAGTTACTACGAGCAGTACTTC. Encoded protein: CASGPSAGSSYYEQYF.

Comments on this clonotype: One end of the junction does not line up with germline, which may come from a read error. J is TRBJ2-5 and V is TRBV7-9, with 8 bases fitting TRBD2. This CDR3 has 14 amino acids. Germline V gene lookup returns CDR1 SEHNR and CDR2 FQNEAQ (reference sequence). The CDR3 DNA reads TGTGTCAGCAGCCCGGGGGGGGTTATGGAGACCCAGTACTTC. Its protein is CVSSPGGVMETQYF.

Regarding this clonotype: No conserved phenylalanine or tryptophan ends this CDR3, so it is likely a read error. It is unclear where the CDR3 begins or ends on the DNA, so no DNA is shown, and the CDR3 is as TCRdb lists it. The chain recombines TRBV11-2 with TRBJ1-5; the DNA was not used to check the table's D call, TRBD1. CDR1 is SGHAT, CDR2 FQNNGV, per germline. Both ends counted, the CDR3 spans 14 residues. CDR3 in amino acids: CASSIEPTGQPHHY.

The CDR3 coding sequence is TGCAGTGCAAGGACTAGCGGGACCTACTACAATGAGCAGTTCTTC. The encoded protein is CSARTSGTYYNEQFF. The chain carries TRBV20-1 and TRBJ2-1; 12 bases map to TRBD2. The CDR3 runs 15 residues. The germline V gene has CDR1 DFQATT and CDR2 SNEGSKA (reference sequence). The V gene end was trimmed by 6 bases and the J gene end by 3 bases; junction bases not matched to a gene: 6.

Concerning this clonotype itself: The junction departs from the called germline gene at one end, perhaps through a read error. The chain couples TRBV11-2 to TRBJ2-5; 7 bases map to TRBD2. Germline V gene lookup returns CDR1 SGHAT and CDR2 FQNNGV. The CDR3 is 15 residues long. Written as DNA, the CDR3 is TGTGCTAGCAGTCCAAGGACTAGAACACAAGCGACCCAGTACTTC. It yields the protein CASSPRTRTQATQYF. The whole variable domain, remainder taken from reference TRBV11-2 and TRBJ2-5, is EAGVAQSPRYKIIEKRQSVAFWCNPISGHATLYWYQQILGQGPKLLIQFQNNGVVDDSQLPKDRFSAERLKGVDSTLKIQPAKLEDSAVYLCASSPRTRTQATQYFGPGTRLLVL.

About this clonotype itself: The junction does not match germline at one end; this may be a read error. V usage is TRBV5-6 and J usage is TRBJ1-2; D call uncertain. This CDR3 contains 14 residues. Germline CDR1 is SGHDT and CDR2 is YYEEEE. CDR3 amino acids: CANSTPGPTEGYTF. DNA for the CDR3: TGTGCCAACAGCACTCCGGGCCCCACTGAGGGCTACACCTTC.

Only one count was recorded for this clonotype. Sequence at one end of the junction differs from germline and may be a read error. This rearrangement joins TRBV28 to TRBJ2-2; possibly TRBD2 for D (5 bases). This CDR3 spans 15 amino acids. From germline, CDR1 is MDHEN and CDR2 SYDVKM. The CDR3 DNA follows: TGTGCCAGCAGCCTTCGCACGGGGTTCACCGGGGAGCTGTATTTT. It specifies CASSLRTGFTGELYF.

With respect to this clonotype: This sequence may be a read error, since a much larger clone differs from it by one base. V is TRBV7-9 and J is TRBJ1-5, with a tentative D call TRBD1 (6 bases). In germline, CDR1 is SEHNR, CDR2 FQNEAQ (reference sequence). This CDR3 region has 15 residues. The CDR3 is CASSLGQASNKPQHF. CDR3 bases: TGTGCCAGCAGCTTGGGACAAGCTTCCAATAAGCCCCAGCATTTT.

As to this clonotype: One end of the junction is discordant with germline, which a read error may explain. The J gene is TRBJ1-1, the V gene TRBV11-2; a weak D match, TRBD1 (5 bases). The germline CDR1 and CDR2 sequences are SGHAT and FQNNGV. The CDR3 length is 20 residues. CDR3 bases: TGTGCTAGCAGCTCACATCAGCAAGGACACCTTCGCTTTTGGGGCTATGAAGCTTTCTTT. Residues: CASSSHQQGHLRFWGYEAFF.

A word on this clonotype: One base away lies a much larger clone, so this may be a sequencing read error. The chain links TRBV12-3 or TRBV12-4 to TRBJ1-1, with D maybe TRBD1 (6 bases). V lost 5 bases and J lost 4, with 14 bases in between. This CDR3 is 14 amino acids long. CDR3 sequence (DNA): TGTGCCAGCAGTATATCAGGGGACGGCACTGAAGCTTTCTTT. Translation gives CASSISGDGTEAFF.

This clonotype was detected only a few times. V is TRBV5-1 and J is TRBJ2-5; 8 positions agree with TRBD1. The CDR3 runs to 14 residues. V was clipped by 4 bases and J by 4 bases; unmatched bases: 6. Germline V gives CDR1 SGHRS, CDR2 YFSETQ. In DNA, the CDR3 is TGCGCCAGCAGCATTTACGGACAGGGAGAGACCCAGTACTTC. Protein sequence: CASSIYGQGETQYF.